These T cell receptor beta chains were read from a single sample in a study of beta chain features in type 1 diabetes. Only in-frame clones appear in the TCRdb table, and some are missing; sequencing was by immunoSEQ multiplex PCR. This table holds around 140,000 clones, around 13% found once. Sample: central memory CD4+ T cells from blood. These receptor sequences come from a man aged 18-30 years with type 1 diabetes. Both conserved end residues are part of each CDR3. The D gene is left open where the match is weak. Clone size is given for some rows only: seen once, a few or many times, or a class if the clone is expanded.

CDR3 DNA: TGTGCCAGCACCCTCGGCGCCGAGCAGTTCTTC
CDR3 protein: CASTLGAEQFF
V gene: TRBV11-2
J gene: TRBJ2-1
D gene: -
clone size: -

CDR3 DNA: TGTGCCAGCAGCTTGACAATGGACAGCTTTAGCACAGATACGCAGTATTTT
CDR3 protein: CASSLTMDSFSTDTQYF
V gene: TRBV5-6
J gene: TRBJ2-3
D gene: -
clone size: -

CDR3 DNA: TGTGCCAGCTCACCGGGGGGGGCTGCGTTTATGAACACTGAAGCTTTCTTT
CDR3 protein: CASSPGGAAFMNTEAFF
V gene: TRBV18
J gene: TRBJ1-1
D gene: -
clone size: few

CDR3 DNA: TGTGCCAGCCTCTTGGGGGGAGGAAACACATATGGCTACACCTTC
CDR3 protein: CASLLGGGNTYGYTF
V gene: TRBV28
J gene: TRBJ1-2
D gene: -
clone size: -

CDR3 DNA: TGTGCCAGCAGCTTAAGGACAGGGGGTGACGCTGAAGCTTTCTTT
CDR3 protein: CASSLRTGGDAEAFF
V gene: TRBV7-2
J gene: TRBJ1-1
D gene: TRBD1
clone size: -

CDR3 DNA: TGTGCCAGCAGTGATTATGGGACAGGGACCCAGCCCCAGCATTTT
CDR3 protein: CASSDYGTGTQPQHF
V gene: TRBV2
J gene: TRBJ1-5
D gene: TRBD1
clone size: many

CDR3 DNA: TGTGCCAGCATCCTCACAGGGGTGACCACTGAAGCTTTCTTT
CDR3 protein: CASILTGVTTEAFF
V gene: TRBV6-5
J gene: TRBJ1-1
D gene: TRBD1
clone size: few

CDR3 DNA: TGCGCCAGCAGCTTTACTACAGATACGCAGTATTTT
CDR3 protein: CASSFTTDTQYF
V gene: TRBV5-1
J gene: TRBJ2-3
D gene: -
clone size: few

CDR3 DNA: TGTGCCAGCAGCTTAGAGAGTTCGAACACCGGGGAGCTGTTTTTT
CDR3 protein: CASSLESSNTGELFF
V gene: TRBV7-6
J gene: TRBJ2-2
D gene: -
clone size: -

CDR3 DNA: TGTGCCAGCAGCGCCAACCAACTCAATGAGCAGTTCTTC
CDR3 protein: CASSANQLNEQFF
V gene: TRBV7-2
J gene: TRBJ2-1
D gene: -
clone size: few

CDR3 DNA: TGTGCCAGCAGCCCGGACAGTGTGACAGGCTACACCTTC
CDR3 protein: CASSPDSVTGYTF
V gene: TRBV11-2
J gene: TRBJ1-2
D gene: -
clone size: -

CDR3 DNA: TGTGCCAGCAGCCCAGGGTTGGGCAGGGGAGGAACCGGGGAGCTGTTTTTT
CDR3 protein: CASSPGLGRGGTGELFF
V gene: TRBV7-6
J gene: TRBJ2-2
D gene: -
clone size: -

CDR3 DNA: TGTGCCAGTAGTACCCAGCCCCCAGGGAGCTCCTACAATGAGCAGTTCTTC
CDR3 protein: CASSTQPPGSSYNEQFF
V gene: TRBV19
J gene: TRBJ2-1
D gene: -
clone size: few

CDR3 DNA: TGCGCCAGCAGCTTGATAGGGGACGAGCAGTACTTC
CDR3 protein: CASSLIGDEQYF
V gene: TRBV5-1
J gene: TRBJ2-7
D gene: -
clone size: -

CDR3 DNA: TGTGCCAGCAGCTTAAACAGGGAGTCTTCTTACACCGGGGAGCTGTTTTTT
CDR3 protein: CASSLNRESSYTGELFF
V gene: TRBV7-8
J gene: TRBJ2-2
D gene: -
clone size: few

CDR3 DNA: TGTGCCTGGAGTGTAGCGGGGGCTGGTGATTCACCCCTCCACTTT
CDR3 protein: CAWSVAGAGDSPLHF
V gene: TRBV30
J gene: TRBJ1-6
D gene: -
clone size: few

CDR3 DNA: TGTGCCAGCAGTCACCCTAGTAGGGGTAGCACAGATACGCAGTATTTT
CDR3 protein: CASSHPSRGSTDTQYF
V gene: TRBV25-1
J gene: TRBJ2-3
D gene: -
clone size: few

CDR3 DNA: TGTGCCAGCAGCCCTCAGGGGGCGCGTTCGACTGAAGCTTTCTTT
CDR3 protein: CASSPQGARSTEAFF
V gene: TRBV4-2
J gene: TRBJ1-1
D gene: TRBD1
clone size: few

CDR3 DNA: TGTGCCAGCAGGGCAGGGATTAATAATTCACCCCTCCACTTT
CDR3 protein: CASRAGINNSPLHF
V gene: TRBV13
J gene: TRBJ1-6
D gene: -
clone size: once

CDR3 DNA: TGTGCCAGCAGCCTGGACAATGAGCAGTTCTTC
CDR3 protein: CASSLDNEQFF
V gene: TRBV2
J gene: TRBJ2-1
D gene: -
clone size: -

CDR3 DNA: TGTGCCAGTAGTTCAGGGACGGCGAACACCGGGGAGCTGTTTTTT
CDR3 protein: CASSSGTANTGELFF
V gene: TRBV19
J gene: TRBJ2-2
D gene: -
clone size: few

CDR3 DNA: TGTGCCAGCAGCCCCGGACTAGCGGGAATTAATGAGCAGTTCTTC
CDR3 protein: CASSPGLAGINEQFF
V gene: TRBV6-5
J gene: TRBJ2-1
D gene: TRBD2
clone size: few

CDR3 DNA: TGTGCCAGCAGCGCCATGACAGGGTCGAATTCACCCCTCCACTTT
CDR3 protein: CASSAMTGSNSPLHF
V gene: TRBV7-3
J gene: TRBJ1-6
D gene: TRBD1
clone size: few

CDR3 DNA: TGTTCATGGACCCGGCTAGCGGGCGATGAGCAGTTCTTC
CDR3 protein: CSWTRLAGDEQFF
V gene: TRBV30
J gene: TRBJ2-1
D gene: TRBD2
clone size: few

CDR3 DNA: TGTGCCAGCAGGAAGGGAGGAGAGACCCAGTACTTC
CDR3 protein: CASRKGGETQYF
V gene: TRBV2
J gene: TRBJ2-5
D gene: -
clone size: -

CDR3 DNA: TGTGCCAGCAGCTTAATCGCGGGGACCTACAATGAGCAGTTCTTC
CDR3 protein: CASSLIAGTYNEQFF
V gene: TRBV7-2
J gene: TRBJ2-1
D gene: -
clone size: -

CDR3 DNA: TGTGCCAGCAGCATCAGGACTAGCGGGAGCGGGGAGCTGTTTTTT
CDR3 protein: CASSIRTSGSGELFF
V gene: TRBV7-9
J gene: TRBJ2-2
D gene: TRBD2
clone size: -

CDR3 DNA: TGTGCCAGCAGTGATGCAGGGGGCTGGGACACCTTC
CDR3 protein: CASSDAGGWDTF
V gene: TRBV25-1
J gene: TRBJ1-2
D gene: TRBD1
clone size: few

CDR3 DNA: TGCGCCAGCAGCTTGACCGGAGATCAGGATTCACCCCTCCACTTT
CDR3 protein: CASSLTGDQDSPLHF
V gene: TRBV5-1
J gene: TRBJ1-6
D gene: -
clone size: -

CDR3 DNA: TGTGCCAGCAGCTTTAGCGGGAGATATTACGTGCAGTATTTT
CDR3 protein: CASSFSGRYYVQYF
V gene: TRBV13
J gene: TRBJ2-3
D gene: TRBD2
clone size: few

CDR3 DNA: TGTGCCATCAGTGAGGAACCCGGGGTCACCGGGGAGCTGTTTTTT
CDR3 protein: CAISEEPGVTGELFF
V gene: TRBV10-3
J gene: TRBJ2-2
D gene: -
clone size: few

CDR3 DNA: TGTGCCAGCTCACCAAACAGCCACGAGACCCAGTACTTC
CDR3 protein: CASSPNSHETQYF
V gene: TRBV18
J gene: TRBJ2-5
D gene: -
clone size: few

CDR3 DNA: TGTGCCAGCAGTTTAGGGGGGGGCCAAGAGACCCAGTACTTC
CDR3 protein: CASSLGGGQETQYF
V gene: TRBV27
J gene: TRBJ2-5
D gene: TRBD2
clone size: -

CDR3 DNA: TGTGCCAGCAGCCCCCTCAGGGGAGGGTACACTGAAGCTTTCTTT
CDR3 protein: CASSPLRGGYTEAFF
V gene: TRBV7-2
J gene: TRBJ1-1
D gene: -
clone size: few

CDR3 DNA: TGTGCCAGCAGCTTTAGGGACCCGCTCACAGATACGCAGTATTTT
CDR3 protein: CASSFRDPLTDTQYF
V gene: TRBV9
J gene: TRBJ2-3
D gene: -
clone size: -

CDR3 DNA: TGTGCCAGCAGTCCCGAGGAGGCCCAGGGCAATCAGCCCCAGCATTTT
CDR3 protein: CASSPEEAQGNQPQHF
V gene: TRBV2
J gene: TRBJ1-5
D gene: -
clone size: -

CDR3 DNA: TGCGCCAGCAGCCCCGGTGGGGGAAAGATGAATGAGCAGTTCTTC
CDR3 protein: CASSPGGGKMNEQFF
V gene: TRBV5-1
J gene: TRBJ2-1
D gene: -
clone size: many

CDR3 DNA: TGTGCCAGCAGCTTCTTTGGACTAGCGGGGCCTAACAATGAGCAGTTCTTC
CDR3 protein: CASSFFGLAGPNNEQFF
V gene: TRBV7-6
J gene: TRBJ2-1
D gene: TRBD2
clone size: many

CDR3 DNA: TGTGCCATCGGTGACAGGGACTACGAGCAGTACTTC
CDR3 protein: CAIGDRDYEQYF
V gene: TRBV10-3
J gene: TRBJ2-7
D gene: TRBD1
clone size: -

CDR3 DNA: TGTGCCAGCTCACCGGGACAGGGAAAGGGCGAGCAGTACTTC
CDR3 protein: CASSPGQGKGEQYF
V gene: TRBV18
J gene: TRBJ2-7
D gene: TRBD1
clone size: -

CDR3 DNA: TGTGCCAGCAGCCCCTCAGCAATCGAGGATACGCAGTATTTT
CDR3 protein: CASSPSAIEDTQYF
V gene: TRBV9
J gene: TRBJ2-3
D gene: -
clone size: -

CDR3 DNA: TGCGCCAGCAGCTCGGCCCTGACTAGCGGCAGCTCCTACAATGAGCAGTTCTTC
CDR3 protein: CASSSALTSGSSYNEQFF
V gene: TRBV5-1
J gene: TRBJ2-1
D gene: TRBD2
clone size: -

CDR3 DNA: TGTGCCAGCAGGGGGGAGGATGGGCTGTTTACGGTCACAGATACGCAGTATTTT
CDR3 protein: CASRGEDGLFTVTDTQYF
V gene: TRBV2
J gene: TRBJ2-3
D gene: -
clone size: few

CDR3 DNA: TGTGCCAGCAGCACCACTAGCGGGGGCGGAGAGAGGTACTTC
CDR3 protein: CASSTTSGGGERYF
V gene: TRBV2
J gene: TRBJ2-5
D gene: TRBD2
clone size: many

CDR3 DNA: TGTGCCTCCCCGGGACAGGGGGCAATGGACTATGGCTACACCTTC
CDR3 protein: CASPGQGAMDYGYTF
V gene: TRBV30
J gene: TRBJ1-2
D gene: TRBD1
clone size: few

CDR3 DNA: TGTGCCAGCAGCGTACAGGGTTACGAGCAGTACTTC
CDR3 protein: CASSVQGYEQYF
V gene: TRBV2
J gene: TRBJ2-7
D gene: -
clone size: few

CDR3 DNA: TGCGCCAGCAGCCAAGAAGGGTATGAGGCTAGCGGGACCCAGTACTTC
CDR3 protein: CASSQEGYEASGTQYF
V gene: TRBV4-1
J gene: TRBJ2-5
D gene: TRBD2
clone size: -